This TCR beta chain was sequenced in a study of shared clonotypes between healthy human individuals. Study background: The study used three CD4 naive, three CD4 memory, two CD8 naive and one CD8 memory plate per donor. Overall study findings and caveats: Researchers sampled only blood; tissue repertoires likely differ. Naive CD4 clonotypes were shared across a handful of donors at approximately 5.3%.

As for this clone: The antigen remains undetermined.

CD45RO negativity and positive selection for CCR7 defined naive CD8 cells, a population that excluded terminally differentiated effector memory CD45RA+ cells. All donors qualified as healthy HIV-negative adults and had experienced no recent acute infections or vaccinations. Germline CDR1 LNHDA, CDR2 SQIVND (reference sequence). Trimming shortened V by 6 bases and J by 2 bases, and 13 bases separated the two germline ends. The CDR3 sequence is 14 residues long. Method: immunoSEQ multiplex PCR; TCRdb's copy keeps in-frame clones and lacks some. The sample has about 650,000 clones, nearly 97% seen once.

This chain uses TRBV19 with TRBJ1-1, with D tentatively TRBD1 (6 bases). The material sequenced was naive CD8+ T cells sorted from blood. The TCR sequence derives from a woman aged 25-40 years in good health. DNA for the CDR3: TGTGCCAGTAGCTGGGACACCTTTAACACTGAAGCTTTCTTT. As protein: CASSWDTFNTEAFF. Combining the CDR3 with reference TRBV19 and TRBJ1-1 gives the whole variable domain DGGITQSPKYLFRKEGQNVTLSCEQNLNHDAMYWYRQDPGQGLRLIYYSQIVNDFQKGDIAEGYSVSREKKESFPLTVTSAQKNPTAFYLCASSWDTFNTEAFFGQGTRLTVV.